This TCR beta chain was sequenced in a study of T cells in Graves' hyperthyroidism and ophthalmopathy. The wider study: Peripheral blood samples were taken at initial diagnosis, prior to any treatment. Broader study findings: Ophthalmopathy was identified by the model a median approximately 6.4 months ahead of onset. Most thyroid clonotypes with frequency above 0.001 were detected in blood.

RNA transcripts gave rise to amplified TCR beta CDR3 regions. With the HTBI primer set, the TCR CDR3 went through a first round of RT-PCR. TCRdb re-analysed the multiplex PCR reads in MiXCR, keeping a single row per CDR3 protein. This sample yields about 500,000 distinct CDR3 sequences, of which 16% are seen a single time; around 19% belongs to the top ten. With regard to this clonotype: Its specificity is not known.

Exclusion followed for patients with uncontrolled infection, other autoimmune disease, pregnancy or lactation. CDR1 and CDR2 (germline): MDHEN, SYDVKM. The CDR3 contains 15 residues. V lost 4 bases and J lost 6, with 15 bases in between. V usage is TRBV28 and J usage is TRBJ1-4, with a tentative D call TRBD1 (6 bases). The sequencing input was blood. The sequence was obtained from a woman aged 18-35 years with Graves' hyperthyroidism. The CDR3 coding sequence is TGTGCCAGCAGTTCACCGGGGGGCGCTTATGAAAAACTGTTTTTT. It is translated as CASSSPGGAYEKLFF.